This T cell receptor beta chain originates from a study of blood T cell repertoires in COVID-19. Study context: Samples of COVID-19 (acute and convalescent) were obtained from the United States, Italy and Spain. PBMCs, B-cell-depleted T cells, or T cells provided the cDNA or gDNA that made up the material.

Authors' data handling: From reference gene primer amplification, estimates of nucleated cell counts were derived. The repertoire was sequenced with immunoSEQ multiplex PCR; TCRdb's copy has only in-frame clones and lacks some. V and J calls and clone size are copied from that table; D and trimming were computed from the DNA. Altogether approximately 190,000 clones are present, about 88% being singletons, with the ten largest covering less than 7.5%. This CDR3 is 15 amino acids long. The J segment lost 7 bases and the V segment lost 2 bases, leaving 9 bases of the junction unmatched. The germline V gene encodes CDR1 SGHTA and CDR2 FQGNSA.

The sequencing sample was made of peripheral blood. This clonotype was sampled from a woman in her forties who had recovered from COVID-19. V is TRBV7-2 and J is TRBJ1-2, with 8 bases that match TRBD1. This CDR3 is CASSLNQGAPGGYTF. CDR3 nucleotide sequence: TGTGCCAGCAGCTTAAATCAGGGGGCGCCAGGTGGCTACACCTTC.